This passage covers 32 T cell receptor beta chains from one sample sequenced in a study of blood T cell repertoires in COVID-19. Measured with immunoSEQ multiplex PCR; TCRdb has only the in-frame clones, and not every one. Altogether roughly 150,000 clones are present, around 89% being singletons, with the ten largest covering 3% to 3.5%. The material sequenced was peripheral blood. The receptors stem from a woman between 55 and 75 years old with active COVID-19.

This sequence joins TRBV7-2 and TRBJ2-5; D uncertain. Germline assignment: CDR1 SGHTA and CDR2 FQGNSA. V lost 2 bases to trimming and J lost 2 bases, with 9 bases between them. The CDR3 is made up of 14 amino acids. The CDR3, as DNA: TGTGCCAGCAGCTTAATAAGCCTTCAAGAGACCCAGTACTTC. Protein sequence: CASSLISLQETQYF.

The rearrangement uses TRBV3-1 (or the pseudogene TRBV3-2) and TRBJ2-5, with 11 positions matching TRBD2. Germline CDR1 and CDR2: LGHDT and YNNKEL (reference sequence). With 0 bases clipped from V and 4 bases from J, the junction kept 4 bases outside the gene matches. The CDR3 sequence is 16 residues long. The DNA of the CDR3 is TGTGCCAGCAGCCAAGAGAGAGGGACTAGCGGAGAGACCCAGTACTTC. It yields the protein CASSQERGTSGETQYF.

This chain connects TRBV5-5 to TRBJ1-6; unclear D gene. The CDR3 contains 15 residues. Germline CDR1 is SGHKS and CDR2 is YYEKEE (reference sequence). V lost 0 bases and J 7 bases, leaving 11 bases between the germline ends. The CDR3 here is CASSLVQAPNSPLHF. Written as DNA, the CDR3 is TGTGCCAGCAGCTTGGTGCAGGCTCCCAATTCACCCCTCCACTTT.

The chain couples TRBV4-2 to TRBJ2-7; 7 bases map to TRBD2. Germline values: CDR1 LGHNA, CDR2 YNFKEQ. This CDR3 has 16 residues. Germline trimming cut 5 bases from V and 2 bases from J; bases unmatched to any gene: 12. This CDR3 reads CASSVQRDVSTYEQYF. The CDR3 nucleotides read TGTGCCAGCAGCGTACAGCGGGACGTATCTACCTACGAGCAGTACTTC.

This rearrangement joins TRBV20-1 to TRBJ2-1; TRBD2 agrees at 7 bases. Germline-derived CDR1 and CDR2 are DFQATT and SNEGSKA (reference sequence). V shed 1 base and J 13 bases; nucleotides not matched to a gene: 4. CDR3 length: 11 amino acids. The chain's CDR3 is CSARGGLVQFF. The DNA for the CDR3 is TGCAGTGCTAGAGGAGGACTAGTTCAGTTCTTC.

This sequence joins TRBV2 and TRBJ2-7; 7 nucleotides align to TRBD2. Looked up from germline, CDR1 is SNHLY and CDR2 is FYNNEI. This CDR3 is 14 amino acids long. The trim removed 7 bases at V and 2 bases at J, leaving 8 bases unmatched. CDR3 sequence reads: CASNRLSGAYEQYF. The CDR3 DNA reads as TGTGCCAGCAATCGACTCAGCGGGGCCTACGAGCAGTACTTC.

V gene TRBV7-9 combines with J gene TRBJ1-2, with no clear D. Germline V gives CDR1 SEHNR, CDR2 FQNEAQ (reference sequence). This CDR3 contains 14 residues. Trimming removed 1 base from V and 2 bases from J, with 8 bases in between. The CDR3 region has the DNA TGTGCCAGCAGCTTAGAAGGACTGAACTATGGCTACACCTTC. Its translation is CASSLEGLNYGYTF.

The chain employs TRBV7-9 and TRBJ2-7, with TRBD2 identical over 11 bases. Per the germline V gene, CDR1 is SEHNR and CDR2 is FQNEAQ (reference sequence). This CDR3 has 16 amino acids. V gave up 5 bases and J gave up 0 bases; unmatched junction bases: 6. The CDR3 sequence is CASSPGLAGSSYEQYF. CDR3 DNA sequence: TGTGCCAGCAGCCCTGGACTAGCGGGCTCCTCCTACGAGCAGTACTTC.

J is TRBJ1-1 and V is TRBV6-2 or TRBV6-3, with TRBD1 as a possible D gene (5 bases). Germline CDR1 MNHEY, CDR2 SVGEGT. V lost 4 bases and J lost 4, with 10 bases in between. The CDR3 loop spans 13 amino acids. CDR3 loop: CASSSGFLTEAFF. The CDR3 nucleotides read TGTGCCAGCAGTTCAGGGTTCCTCACTGAAGCTTTCTTT.

This sequence joins TRBV11-2 and TRBJ2-2; D remains ambiguous. The CDR3 sequence is 15 residues long. Per germline, CDR1 SGHAT and CDR2 FQNNGV. Between the trimmed V and J ends, which lost 5 bases and 1 base, there was a span of 11 bases. CDR3 loop: CASSPEAVNTGELFF. In nucleotides, the CDR3 is TGTGCCAGCAGCCCAGAGGCGGTGAACACCGGGGAGCTGTTTTTT. Complete variable domain (other parts from reference TRBV11-2 and TRBJ2-2): EAGVAQSPRYKIIEKRQSVAFWCNPISGHATLYWYQQILGQGPKLLIQFQNNGVVDDSQLPKDRFSAERLKGVDSTLKIQPAKLEDSAVYLCASSPEAVNTGELFFGEGSRLTVL.

The V call is TRBV21-1, the J call TRBJ1-2; the D segment call TRBD1 is taken from the table without a DNA check. TRBV21-1 is noted as a pseudogene. The CDR3 runs to 15 residues. The CDR3 sequence is CASSKTGYSTYGYTF. The CDR3 DNA sequence: TGTGCCAGCAGCAAAACAGGTTATTCGACCTATGGCTACACCTTC.

The chain uses TRBV28 and TRBJ2-7; 11 nucleotides line up with TRBD2. V shed 3 bases and J 0 bases; nucleotides not matched to a gene: 1. The CDR3 extends over 15 amino acids. Germline V gene lookup returns CDR1 MDHEN and CDR2 SYDVKM. CDR3 region: CASSFTSGSSYEQYF. CDR3 nucleotide sequence: TGTGCCAGCAGTTTTACTAGCGGGAGCTCCTACGAGCAGTACTTC. The full variable domain, in which reference TRBV28 and TRBJ2-7 provide the parts outside the CDR3, is DVKVTQSSRYLVKRTGEKVFLECVQDMDHENMFWYRQDPGLGLRLIYFSYDVKMKEKGDIPEGYSVSREKKERFSLILESASTNQTSMYLCASSFTSGSSYEQYFGPGTRLTVT.

The chain has TRBV4-3 and TRBJ1-6; perhaps TRBD1 as D (5 bases). V was pared by 1 base and J by 9 bases, with 7 bases between. The germline CDR1 and CDR2 sequences are LGHNA and YSLEER. The CDR3 is 13 amino acids. The CDR3 nucleotides are TGCGCCAGCAGCCAAGGGGGGGGTTCACCCCTCCACTTT. It encodes CASSQGGGSPLHF.

The rearrangement links TRBV27 to TRBJ1-1, with D hard to call. Between the trimmed V and J ends, which lost 0 bases and 3 bases, there was a span of 5 bases. CDR1 is MNHEY, CDR2 SMNVEV, per germline (reference sequence). The CDR3 is 13 residues long. The CDR3 loop reads CASSLSVDTEAFF. The CDR3, as DNA: TGTGCCAGCAGTTTATCCGTAGACACTGAAGCTTTCTTT.

This chain joins TRBV27 and TRBJ1-2, with a weak D call TRBD1 (5 bases). CDR1 MNHEY and CDR2 SMNVEV come from the germline V gene (reference sequence). Trimming took off 5 bases at V and 5 bases at J, with 15 bases between the two ends. CDR3 size: 14 residues. The CDR3 loop is CASSGYGGNYGYTF. For the CDR3, the DNA is TGTGCCAGCAGTGGGTACGGGGGTAATTATGGCTACACCTTC.

The chain combines TRBV5-1 with TRBJ1-4; 7 nucleotides line up with TRBD1. Per the germline V gene, CDR1 is SGHRS and CDR2 is YFSETQ. Trimming removed 0 bases from V and 3 bases from J; junction bases left unmatched: 8. There are 17 residues in the CDR3. The DNA of the CDR3 is TGCGCCAGCAGCTTGGATTGGACAGGAGGGGCTAATGAAAAACTGTTTTTT. It translates to CASSLDWTGGANEKLFF.

The chain uses TRBV3-1 (or the pseudogene TRBV3-2) and TRBJ2-7; 8 bases map to TRBD2. This CDR3 has 15 residues. The V gene end was trimmed by 3 bases and the J gene end by 6 bases; junction bases not matched to a gene: 10. From germline, CDR1 is LGHDT and CDR2 YNNKEL (reference sequence). CDR3 loop: CASSHGTSRGREQYF. The DNA of the CDR3 is TGTGCCAGCAGCCATGGGACTAGTCGTGGACGCGAGCAGTACTTC.

This chain links TRBV5-6 with TRBJ1-6, with a tentative D call TRBD1 (5 bases). V shed 3 bases and J shed 3 bases, with 16 bases lying between them. The CDR3 has 17 residues. Germline V gene sequence: CDR1 SGHDT, CDR2 YYEEEE. The CDR3 sequence is CASSSLGQGSYNSPLHF. The CDR3 DNA reads as TGTGCCAGCAGCTCCCTGGGGCAGGGAAGCTATAATTCACCCCTCCACTTT.

The chain links TRBV28 to TRBJ2-7; D gene unclear. V was pared by 3 bases and J by 1 base, with 13 bases between. Germline V gives CDR1 MDHEN, CDR2 SYDVKM. The CDR3 consists of 15 residues. Here the CDR3 reads CASSLGSPHSYEQYF. The DNA of the CDR3 is TGTGCCAGCAGTTTGGGTAGCCCCCATTCCTACGAGCAGTACTTC.

The chain links TRBV24-1 to TRBJ2-2, with 12 bases identical to TRBD2. Germline V CDR1 and CDR2: KGHDR, SFDVKD. The CDR3 has 19 amino acids. With 4 bases clipped from V and 1 base from J, the junction kept 9 bases outside the gene matches. CDR3 protein: CATSDRMTSGRENTGELFF. The DNA of the CDR3 is TGTGCCACCAGTGACCGAATGACTAGCGGGAGAGAGAACACCGGGGAGCTGTTTTTT.

The rearrangement links TRBV5-6 to TRBJ2-7; 7 bases map to TRBD1. The CDR3 is 15 residues long. Germline assignment: CDR1 SGHDT and CDR2 YYEEEE. Unmatched junction bases numbered 8, after V lost 4 bases and J lost 1 base. The CDR3 sequence: CASSPGPGQSYEQYF. In DNA form, the CDR3 reads TGTGCCAGCAGCCCCGGACCGGGACAGTCCTACGAGCAGTACTTC.

The chain recombines TRBV15 with TRBJ2-6; 7 positions agree with TRBD1. Trimming took 1 base from V and 0 from J; bases not matched to a gene: 6. The CDR3 has 18 residues. CDR1 and CDR2 from the germline V gene are LNHNV and YYDKDF (reference sequence). CDR3 nucleotide sequence: TGTGCCACCAGCAGAGGTCAACAGGGGAGCTCTGGGGCCAACGTCCTGACTTTC. Residues: CATSRGQQGSSGANVLTF.

The chain has TRBV6-1 and TRBJ2-5, with D possibly being TRBD1 (5 bases). V was pared by 1 base and J by 1 base, with 7 bases between. The CDR3 loop spans 14 amino acids. Germline-derived CDR1 and CDR2 are MNHNS and SASEGT. The CDR3 region has the DNA TGTGCCAGCAGTGAAGGGGGCAGCCAAGAGACCCAGTACTTC. Its protein product is CASSEGGSQETQYF.

About this clone: This sample also contains other DNA sequences that code for the same CDR3. The chain couples TRBV11-2 to TRBJ2-1; the D is unclear. The length of the CDR3 is 15 residues. The V end lost 5 bases, the J end lost 0 bases, and 11 bases lay between the germline ends. The germline gives CDR1 SGHAT, CDR2 FQNNGV. In nucleotides, the CDR3 is TGTGCCAGCAGCCCTAGACTGAGCTCCTACAATGAGCAGTTCTTC. This encodes CASSPRLSSYNEQFF.

This clone was found once. The rearrangement links TRBV28 to TRBJ2-3; 9 nucleotides line up with TRBD2. Germline CDR1 and CDR2: MDHEN and SYDVKM. This CDR3 has 17 amino acids. V lost 6 bases, J lost 1 base, and 11 bases stayed unmatched. CDR3 region: CASSLLSGSRGTDTQYF. CDR3 DNA sequence: TGTGCCAGCAGCTTGCTTAGCGGGAGCCGAGGCACAGATACGCAGTATTTT.

This clone was detected only once. In DNA form, the CDR3 reads TGCGCCAGCAGCCAGGACAGGGGTAACTACGAGCAGTACTTC. Protein product: CASSQDRGNYEQYF. The chain carries TRBV5-1 and TRBJ2-7, with 9 bases fitting TRBD1. The V and J ends lost 4 bases and 3 bases, in that order; junction bases with no gene match: 5. The germline gives CDR1 SGHRS, CDR2 YFSETQ. CDR3 length: 14 residues.

This chain uses TRBV6-5 with TRBJ2-7, with 13 bases identical to TRBD2. J was trimmed by 3 bases and V by 2 bases; bases with no gene match: 4. The CDR3 extends over 16 amino acids. Looked up from germline, CDR1 is MNHEY and CDR2 is SVGAGI. The CDR3 here is CASSYTGTSGIYEQYF. In nucleotides, the CDR3 is TGTGCCAGCAGTTACACCGGGACTAGCGGGATCTACGAGCAGTACTTC.

J is TRBJ1-6 and V is TRBV6-6; D is uncertain. CDR1 is MNHNY and CDR2 is SVGAGI in the germline V gene (reference sequence). There are 15 residues in the CDR3. Trimming took off 2 bases at V and 8 bases at J, with 13 bases between the two ends. CDR3 protein: CASSYVGEGDSPLHF. DNA of the CDR3: TGTGCCAGCAGTTACGTTGGGGAGGGAGATTCACCCCTCCACTTT.

This chain connects TRBV7-2 to TRBJ2-5; D gene unclear. CDR1 and CDR2 (germline): SGHTA, FQGNSA. The CDR3 loop spans 13 amino acids. The V end was cut by 5 bases, the J end by 0 bases, with 7 bases between. CDR3 nucleotides: TGTGCCAGCAGCCTTGAGTACCAAGAGACCCAGTACTTC. As protein: CASSLEYQETQYF.

V usage is TRBV3-1 (or the pseudogene TRBV3-2) and J usage is TRBJ2-1, with 7 bases identical to TRBD2. V shed 3 bases, J shed 9 bases, and the junction held 14 bases outside the gene matches. Germline CDR1 is LGHDT and CDR2 is YNNKEL (reference sequence). The CDR3 is made up of 16 amino acids. The CDR3 loop is CASSHRFKGTGGEQFF. CDR3 nucleotides: TGTGCCAGCAGCCATCGCTTTAAGGGGACGGGAGGTGAGCAGTTCTTC.

The CDR3 is CASSTPGLAHYNEQFF. The CDR3 DNA is TGTGCCAGCAGCACTCCGGGACTAGCGCACTACAATGAGCAGTTCTTC. J is TRBJ2-1 and V is TRBV9, with 10 nucleotides matching TRBD2. CDR1 SGDLS and CDR2 YYNGEE come from the germline V gene. The CDR3 is 16 residues long. Trimming took 4 bases from V and 3 from J; bases not matched to a gene: 7.

With regard to this clone: The same CDR3 is also encoded by other DNA sequences in this sample. The gene calls are TRBV9 and TRBJ2-7; D remains ambiguous. Trimming pared 2 bases from V and 0 bases from J, leaving 9 bases between. The CDR3 is 14 amino acids. Germline assignment: CDR1 SGDLS and CDR2 YYNGEE. The CDR3 bases are TGTGCCAGCAGCGTGGGCCAGAGCTCCTACGAGCAGTACTTC. This encodes CASSVGQSSYEQYF.